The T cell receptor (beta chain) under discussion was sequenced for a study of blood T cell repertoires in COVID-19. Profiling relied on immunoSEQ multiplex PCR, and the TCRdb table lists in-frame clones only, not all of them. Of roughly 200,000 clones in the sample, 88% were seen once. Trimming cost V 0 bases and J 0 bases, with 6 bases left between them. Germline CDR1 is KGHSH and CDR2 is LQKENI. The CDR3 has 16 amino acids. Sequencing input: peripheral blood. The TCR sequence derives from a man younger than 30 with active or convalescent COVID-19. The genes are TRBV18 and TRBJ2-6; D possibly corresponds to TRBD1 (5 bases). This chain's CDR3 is CASSPPGVSGANVLTF. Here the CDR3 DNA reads TGTGCCAGCTCACCACCAGGGGTCTCTGGGGCCAACGTCCTGACTTTC.